These 22 T cell receptor beta chains share one sample of origin, sequenced in a study of blood T cell repertoires in COVID-19. This table comes from immunoSEQ multiplex PCR, and its TCRdb copy is limited to in-frame clones, with some not included. The table shows fewer than 250,000 clones, with 87% occurring only once. Sequencing was performed on PBMCs or T cells enriched from blood (not recorded which). These receptors were taken from a woman between 25 and 40 years old with acute COVID-19.

The rearrangement links TRBV5-1 to TRBJ1-2; tentative D call: TRBD1 (6 bases). Per the germline V gene, CDR1 is SGHRS and CDR2 is YFSETQ. The CDR3 is made up of 15 amino acids. V lost 0 bases, J lost 8 bases, and 17 bases lay in between. The CDR3 is CASSLALDSPRGYTF. The CDR3 bases are TGCGCCAGCAGCTTGGCCTTGGACAGCCCGAGGGGCTACACCTTC. The variable domain in full, completed from reference TRBV5-1 and TRBJ1-2, reads KAGVTQTPRYLIKTRGQQVTLSCSPISGHRSVSWYQQTPGQGLQFLFEYFSETQRNKGNFPGRFSGRQFSNSRSEMNVSTLELGDSALYLCASSLALDSPRGYTFGSGTRLTVV.

This clone was picked up a small number of times. This chain uses TRBV19 with TRBJ1-4; 10 bases align to TRBD1. The V gene's germline CDR1 is LNHDA and CDR2 SQIVND (reference sequence). The CDR3 is 16 residues long. Trimming removed 6 bases from V and 2 bases from J; junction bases left unmatched: 6. The chain's CDR3 is CASRTGGAGTNEKLFF. CDR3 DNA sequence: TGTGCCAGTAGGACAGGGGGCGCCGGGACTAATGAAAAACTGTTTTTT.

V usage is TRBV4-3 and J usage is TRBJ2-3; weak D call: TRBD1 (6 bases). The CDR3 consists of 16 residues. V gave up 1 base and J gave up 2 bases, with 13 bases separating them. Germline lookup yields CDR1 LGHNA and CDR2 YSLEER. CDR3 nucleotide sequence: TGCGCCAGCAGCCAAGGAGGGGGTAAGAACACAGATACGCAGTATTTT. It translates to CASSQGGGKNTDTQYF.

The genes are TRBV19 and TRBJ2-7, with TRBD2 identical over 7 bases. Germline V lookup: CDR1 LNHDA, CDR2 SQIVND (reference sequence). This CDR3 contains 12 residues. The V gene end was trimmed by 5 bases and the J gene end by 6 bases; junction bases not matched to a gene: 4. The CDR3 region has the DNA TGTGCCAGTAGTTCTGGCGGGGGCGAGCAGTACTTC. It yields the protein CASSSGGGEQYF.

The chain uses TRBV5-4 and TRBJ2-2, with 7 bases lining up with TRBD1. The CDR3 covers 16 residues. From germline, CDR1 is SGHNT and CDR2 YYREEE (reference sequence). V shed 3 bases, J shed 6 bases, and the junction held 11 bases outside the gene matches. The CDR3 DNA reads as TGTGCCAGCAGCTGGATCACAGGGGACGACGCCGGGGAGCTGTTTTTT. This sequence encodes CASSWITGDDAGELFF.

This clone was counted only a few times. The chain couples TRBV7-9 to TRBJ2-3; tentatively, D is TRBD2 (7 bases). This CDR3 contains 16 residues. Trimming cost V 2 bases and J 1 base, with 13 bases left between them. Germline CDR1 SEHNR, CDR2 FQNEAQ (reference sequence). The CDR3 bases are TGTGCCAGCAGCTTACATGGGGGGGCCGGCACAGATACGCAGTATTTT. Its translation is CASSLHGGAGTDTQYF.

The chain recombines TRBV12-5 with TRBJ2-7, with 8 bases lining up with TRBD2. The trim removed 0 bases at V and 0 bases at J, leaving 13 bases unmatched. Germline assignment: CDR1 LGHNT and CDR2 FRNRAP. The CDR3 extends over 19 amino acids. CDR3 DNA: TGTGCTAGTGGTTTGGTACAGAGCATAGGCGGGGGGCTCTCCTACGAGCAGTACTTC. This gives the protein CASGLVQSIGGGLSYEQYF.

This clone occurred once. The rearrangement links TRBV5-6 to TRBJ2-5, with TRBD1 identical over 7 bases. The V gene end was trimmed by 4 bases and the J gene end by 4 bases; junction bases not matched to a gene: 19. There are 18 residues in the CDR3. The germline CDR1 and CDR2 sequences are SGHDT and YYEEEE. This chain's CDR3 is CASSPGWITGAAGETQYF. The CDR3 DNA sequence: TGTGCCAGCAGCCCCGGATGGATCACAGGGGCGGCGGGAGAGACCCAGTACTTC.

The chain combines TRBV12-3 or TRBV12-4 with TRBJ1-4; D is unresolved. Trimming took off 1 base at V and 12 bases at J, with 9 bases between the two ends. The CDR3 contains 12 residues. As DNA, the CDR3 is TGTGCCAGCAGTTTAGTAGAAGAGGAACTGTTTTTT. This gives the protein CASSLVEEELFF.

The DNA of the CDR3 is TGTGCCAGCAGCGCTCTGAGCTTCAATACGCAGTATTTT. Translation: CASSALSFNTQYF. V gene TRBV11-2 combines with J gene TRBJ2-3; D remains ambiguous. The V gene's germline CDR1 is SGHAT and CDR2 FQNNGV. CDR3 length: 13 residues. The ends were cut back, 5 bases at V and 7 bases at J, with 13 bases in the middle.

This chain connects TRBV3-1 (or the pseudogene TRBV3-2) to TRBJ2-1; D possibly corresponds to TRBD1 (5 bases). CDR1 is LGHDT and CDR2 is YNNKEL in the germline V gene (reference sequence). Trimming cost V 0 bases and J 6 bases, with 6 bases left between them. The CDR3 sequence is 13 residues long. Here the CDR3 DNA reads TGTGCCAGCAGCCAAGAACAGGCCAATGAGCAGTTCTTC. The encoded protein is CASSQEQANEQFF.

The chain joins TRBV10-2 to TRBJ1-5; 7 positions match TRBD1. Germline CDR1 reads WSHSY; CDR2 reads SAAADI. V gave up 2 bases and J gave up 5 bases; unmatched junction bases: 6. CDR3 length: 15 amino acids. CDR3 bases: TGCGCCAGCAGTGAGGGCAGGGGGGCGCATCAGCCCCAGCATTTT. This translates into CASSEGRGAHQPQHF.

This sequence joins TRBV4-1 and TRBJ1-3; D perhaps matches TRBD1 (5 bases). The CDR3 length is 17 residues. The germline V gene encodes CDR1 MGHRA and CDR2 YSYEKL. V was shortened by 1 base and J by 0 bases, with 13 bases between the two germline ends. In DNA form, the CDR3 reads TGCGCCAGCAGCCAAGGATGGGGGGACCTCTCTGGAAACACCATATATTTT. Encoded protein: CASSQGWGDLSGNTIYF.

This clone was observed a few times. The V and J genes are TRBV5-1 and TRBJ2-7; 9 bases are shared with TRBD2. The CDR3 contains 16 residues. The junction had 10 bases not matched to a gene; V was cut back by 3 bases and J by 3 bases. CDR1 and CDR2 (germline): SGHRS, YFSETQ. CDR3 nucleotide sequence: TGCGCCAGCAGCTGGAAGTTAGCGGGGGATCGCTACGAGCAGTACTTC. This sequence encodes CASSWKLAGDRYEQYF. The variable domain in full, completed from reference TRBV5-1 and TRBJ2-7, reads KAGVTQTPRYLIKTRGQQVTLSCSPISGHRSVSWYQQTPGQGLQFLFEYFSETQRNKGNFPGRFSGRQFSNSRSEMNVSTLELGDSALYLCASSWKLAGDRYEQYFGPGTRLTVT.

The V call is TRBV7-2, the J call TRBJ2-7; D may be TRBD2 (6 bases). V was pared by 2 bases and J by 3 bases, with 14 bases between. CDR1 is SGHTA and CDR2 is FQGNSA in the germline V gene. This CDR3 is 15 amino acids long. The CDR3, as DNA: TGTGCCAGCAGCTTACTGGGGGGAACAGGCTACGAGCAGTACTTC. Its protein is CASSLLGGTGYEQYF.

The gene calls are TRBV20-1 and TRBJ1-2, with no clear D. Looked up from germline, CDR1 is DFQATT and CDR2 is SNEGSKA (reference sequence). V was shortened by 3 bases and J by 8 bases, with 13 bases between the two germline ends. This CDR3 has 12 amino acids. CDR3 loop: CSASSGVDGYTF. CDR3 DNA: TGCAGTGCTAGTTCCGGAGTCGACGGCTACACCTTC.

V usage is TRBV10-1 and J usage is TRBJ2-1; tentatively, D is TRBD1 (5 bases). The ends were cut back, 3 bases at V and 0 bases at J, with 15 bases in the middle. Germline V gene data show CDR1 as WNHNN and CDR2 as SYGVQD (reference sequence). This CDR3 has 17 amino acids. The CDR3 DNA reads TGCGCCAGCAGTGAACTTAGGGGATACAGCTCCTACAATGAGCAGTTCTTC. It codes for CASSELRGYSSYNEQFF.

The J gene is TRBJ1-3, the V gene TRBV7-9, with D possibly being TRBD1 (5 bases). With 4 bases removed from V and 4 bases from J, the gap between germline ends came to 11 bases. This CDR3 has 14 residues. The germline CDR1 and CDR2 sequences are SEHNR and FQNEAQ (reference sequence). This chain's CDR3 is CASSSVGGGNTIYF. For the CDR3, the DNA is TGTGCCAGCAGCTCAGTCGGGGGAGGAAACACCATATATTTT.

The chain is built from TRBV18 and TRBJ1-4; 7 bases map to TRBD1. CDR3 size: 16 residues. J lost 5 bases, V lost 4 bases, and 10 bases had no gene match. CDR1 and CDR2 (germline): KGHSH, LQKENI. CDR3 coding DNA: TGTGCCAGCTCACAGGGGGCCCCCGCCGAAAATGAAAAACTGTTTTTT. It codes for CASSQGAPAENEKLFF.

The V call is TRBV7-2, the J call TRBJ1-6; a possible D gene is TRBD1 (5 bases). Germline assignment: CDR1 SGHTA and CDR2 FQGNSA. There are 15 residues in the CDR3. V lost 2 bases and J lost 8, with 13 bases in between. The CDR3 loop reads CASSLRGQGDSPLHF. The CDR3 DNA reads TGTGCCAGCAGCTTAAGGGGCCAGGGCGATTCACCCCTCCACTTT.

This clone was observed many times. The chain couples TRBV7-2 to TRBJ2-7; D might be TRBD1 (5 bases). The CDR3 is 13 residues long. V dropped 3 bases and J dropped 7 bases, with 13 bases sitting between them. Looked up from germline, CDR1 is SGHTA and CDR2 is FQGNSA. Here the CDR3 reads CASSFGAVGEQYF. Written as DNA, the CDR3 is TGTGCCAGCAGCTTTGGGGCTGTGGGGGAGCAGTACTTC.

V is TRBV6-2 or TRBV6-3 and J is TRBJ1-1; TRBD1 matches 9 bases. Trimming cost V 0 bases and J 1 base; bases outside gene matches: 9. This CDR3 region has 18 residues. The germline V gene has CDR1 MNHEY and CDR2 SVGEGT. The CDR3 DNA reads as TGTGCCAGCAGTTACTCGATACGCTCGGACAGGGGGAACACTGAAGCTTTCTTT. Amino acids: CASSYSIRSDRGNTEAFF.